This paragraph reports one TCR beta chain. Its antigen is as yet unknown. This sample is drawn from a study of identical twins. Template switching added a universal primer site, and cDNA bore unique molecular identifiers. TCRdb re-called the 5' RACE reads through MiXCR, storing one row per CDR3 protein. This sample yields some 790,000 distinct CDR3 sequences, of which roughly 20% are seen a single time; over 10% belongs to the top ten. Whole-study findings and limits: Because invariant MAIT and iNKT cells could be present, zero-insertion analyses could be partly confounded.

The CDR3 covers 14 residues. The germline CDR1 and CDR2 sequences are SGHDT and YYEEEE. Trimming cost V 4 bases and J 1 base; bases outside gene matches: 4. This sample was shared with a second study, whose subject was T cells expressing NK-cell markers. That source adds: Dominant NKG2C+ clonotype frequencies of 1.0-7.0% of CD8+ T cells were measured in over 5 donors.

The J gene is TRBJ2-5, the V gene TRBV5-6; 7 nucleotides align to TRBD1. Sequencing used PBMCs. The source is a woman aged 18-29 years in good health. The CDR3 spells CASSMGTAQETQYF. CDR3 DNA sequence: TGTGCCAGCAGCATGGGGACAGCCCAAGAGACCCAGTACTTC.